This T cell receptor beta chain was found in a study of long-term antiretroviral therapy in people with HIV. Study background: First collections came about a decade before the 2015 immediate-ART recommendation.

The CDR3 is 14 residues long. V was pared by 3 bases and J by 3 bases, with 9 bases between. CDR1 MDHEN and CDR2 SYDVKM come from the germline V gene. Regarding the study as a whole: Clonal populations expanded prior to ART predominated within the repertoire at all time points.

Comments on this clone: Its matching antigen is unknown.

The assay, immunoSEQ v3.0, was run at survey level. TCRdb's copy holds only in-frame clones and misses some; the assay was immunoSEQ multiplex PCR. This sample carries about 25,000 clones, 85% to 90% of them seen once, and the ten largest clones take 3.6%. The receptor comes from a woman younger than 45 with HIV. The V call is TRBV28, the J call TRBJ1-5; no clear D. The sequences come from unsorted PBMCs, collected 1.9 years after starting antiretroviral therapy. In nucleotides, the CDR3 is TGTGCCAGCAGTTTCGCCCAGCTCAATCAGCCCCAGCATTTT. This gives the protein CASSFAQLNQPQHF.